What follows are 5 T cell receptor beta chains derived from one specimen sequenced in a study of T-cell reconstitution after alpha-beta-depleted transplantation in children. Unique molecular identifiers featured in how the TCRbeta library was prepared. MiXCR, applied by TCRdb to the PCR reads, yields one record per CDR3 protein. This table has about a million distinct CDR3 sequences, around 30% appearing once. The source material was PBMCs, mostly from graft donor cells, sampled 360 days after TCRalphabeta/CD19-depleted stem cell transplant. The receptors originated from a boy younger than two who had a stem cell transplant for SCID, so the T cells may come from the graft donor.

This chain joins TRBV12-3 or TRBV12-4 and TRBJ2-7; D not resolved. V lost 3 bases to trimming and J lost 6 bases, with 12 bases between them. The CDR3 is made up of 13 amino acids. CDR3 in amino acids: CASSFRGGGEQYF. CDR3 sequence (DNA): TGTGCCAGCAGTTTTCGAGGCGGCGGCGAGCAGTACTTC.

This clonotype was observed a few times. The chain uses TRBV20-1 and TRBJ2-3; D not certain. The CDR3 is made up of 17 amino acids. The ends were cut back, 0 bases at V and 2 bases at J, with 18 bases in the middle. Germline V CDR1 and CDR2: DFQATT, SNEGSKA (reference sequence). CDR3: CSARDLWENQLTDTQYF. CDR3 coding DNA: TGCAGTGCTAGAGATCTGTGGGAAAATCAACTCACAGATACGCAGTATTTT.

This clonotype was counted a few times. V usage is TRBV25-1 and J usage is TRBJ2-5; 8 positions match TRBD1. The J segment lost 4 bases and the V segment lost 6 bases, leaving 10 bases of the junction unmatched. The CDR3 runs to 15 residues. Germline assignment: CDR1 MGHDK and CDR2 SYGVNS. The CDR3 DNA reads TGTGCCAGCAGCGTGGACAGGGAATTTGGAGAGACCCAGTACTTC. This translates into CASSVDREFGETQYF.

This clonotype was detected only a few times. The J gene is TRBJ2-7, the V gene TRBV9, with D possibly TRBD2 on 6 matching bases. The CDR3 totals 14 residues. Trimming took off 0 bases at V and 5 bases at J, with 12 bases between the two ends. CDR1 is SGDLS and CDR2 is YYNGEE in the germline V gene. The CDR3 protein is CASSVGGEKNEQYF. In nucleotides, the CDR3 is TGTGCCAGCAGCGTAGGGGGGGAGAAGAACGAGCAGTACTTC. Full variable domain (missing parts from reference TRBV9 and TRBJ2-7): DSGVTQTPKHLITATGQRVTLRCSPRSGDLSVYWYQQSLDQGLQFLIQYYNGEERAKGNILERFSAQQFPDLHSELNLSSLELGDSALYFCASSVGGEKNEQYFGPGTRLTVT.

This clonotype was seen more than once but under ten times. This chain connects TRBV5-1 to TRBJ2-2; TRBD1 agrees at 7 bases. V shed 3 bases and J 1 base; nucleotides not matched to a gene: 6. The CDR3 contains 16 residues. Looked up from germline, CDR1 is SGHRS and CDR2 is YFSETQ. The CDR3: CASSWNPGGNTGELFF. CDR3 sequence (DNA): TGCGCCAGCAGCTGGAACCCAGGGGGGAACACCGGGGAGCTGTTTTTT.